The source of this T cell receptor beta chain is a study of T cell responses to AZD1222 COVID-19 vaccine. Study-wide findings and caveats: Seropositive at baseline were only a handful of AZD1222 recipients. Donor demographics were predominantly white British with a female majority; clonal diversity may be underestimated.

Libraries were prepared by immunoSEQ multiplex PCR; TCRdb keeps only in-frame clonotypes and omits some of them. The data hold about 150,000 clones, with 94% observed a single time. Turning to this clone: The antigen is unknown.

CDR3 length equals 16 residues. The V gene's germline CDR1 is LGHNA and CDR2 YNFKEQ. J gave up 2 bases and V 2 bases, and 5 bases lay outside the gene matches. This chain links TRBV4-2 with TRBJ1-4, with 7 bases matching TRBD1. The sequence derives from an adult in good health. The specimen comprised peripheral blood, sampled on day 0 of AZD1222 vaccination. CDR3: CASSQTGTATNEKLFF. The CDR3 DNA sequence: TGTGCCAGCAGCCAAACTGGGACAGCGACTAATGAAAAACTGTTTTTT.